This T cell receptor (beta chain) is from a study of T cell responses to AZD1222 COVID-19 vaccine. This clone was observed a single time. TCRdb keeps only in-frame clones here, not all; method: immunoSEQ multiplex PCR. Of roughly 150,000 clones listed, just under 95% are singletons. The CDR3 has 16 amino acids. The V end lost 3 bases, the J end lost 0 bases, and 13 bases lay between the germline ends. The germline V gene encodes CDR1 MDHEN and CDR2 SYDVKM. Sequenced material: peripheral blood, taken 28 days after the second AZD1222 dose. The source of this sequence is an adult who received the AZD1222 COVID-19 vaccine. The V and J genes are TRBV28 and TRBJ2-3; a weak D match, TRBD2 (7 bases). The CDR3 nucleotides are TGTGCCAGCAGTTTTAAGAGGGGGGGGAGCACAGATACGCAGTATTTT. Its protein is CASSFKRGGSTDTQYF.